A single TCR beta chain is shown here with its context. Sequenced by immunoSEQ multiplex PCR; TCRdb stores in-frame clones only, minus some. The sample comprises about 29,000 clones, around four fifths of which are singletons, and about 0.95% rests with the top ten. This sample stems from a study of monozygotic twins with cystic fibrosis. The CDR3 has 13 residues. Germline values: CDR1 MNHNY, CDR2 SVGAGI (reference sequence). Trimming took 3 bases from V and 2 from J, leaving 8 bases between them. Sequencing was carried out using blood. This chain uses TRBV6-6 with TRBJ2-7; no firm D call. The receptor comes from a girl aged 2 to 9 with cystic fibrosis. The CDR3 coding sequence is TGTGCCAGCAGTTATGAGAATCCCTACGAGCAGTACTTC. It yields the protein CASSYENPYEQYF.